One sample yielded the 24 T cell receptor beta chains listed below, sequenced in a study of radiotherapy plus CTLA-4 blockade in lung cancer. Some clones are missing from TCRdb's copy, which holds only in-frame ones; the method was immunoSEQ multiplex PCR. This sample has about 95,000 clones, with 80% to 90% found just once. Here the sequenced sample was peripheral blood, taken from a patient treated with radiotherapy plus ipilimumab. Source of these receptors: a human donor with non-small cell lung cancer who had stable disease on radiotherapy plus ipilimumab.

CDR3 coding DNA: TGCGCCAGCCGAGCCGGGACAGGGGCAAACACTGAAGCTTTCTTT. The encoded protein is CASRAGTGANTEAFF. The rearrangement links TRBV5-1 to TRBJ1-1; the match to TRBD1 covers 10 bases. Germline V lookup: CDR1 SGHRS, CDR2 YFSETQ. V dropped 7 bases and J dropped 2; count of bases not matched to a gene: 8. This CDR3 has 15 amino acids.

The CDR3 spells CASRGQGGYEQYF. CDR3 in DNA: TGTGCCAGCAGAGGACAGGGCGGGTACGAGCAGTACTTC. The chain employs TRBV5-4 and TRBJ2-7; 8 positions match TRBD1. This CDR3 comprises 13 residues. The germline CDR1 and CDR2 sequences are SGHNT and YYREEE (reference sequence). V lost 5 bases and J lost 4; bases outside the gene matches: 5.

V gene TRBV9 combines with J gene TRBJ2-1, with TRBD1 as a possible D gene (6 bases). The CDR3 has 14 residues. Trimming stripped 3 bases from V and 8 bases from J, with 15 bases between. Germline assignment: CDR1 SGDLS and CDR2 YYNGEE. This chain's CDR3 is CASSAKQGWDEQFF. CDR3 nucleotide sequence: TGTGCCAGCAGCGCCAAGCAGGGGTGGGATGAGCAGTTCTTC.

As for this clone: At one end the junction does not follow the germline gene, possibly because of a read error. This chain links TRBV4-2 with TRBJ2-7; no firm D call. The CDR3 sequence is 14 residues long. Germline loops: CDR1 LGHNA, CDR2 YNFKEQ. CDR3 amino acids: CASSQGAGSYEQCF. As DNA, the CDR3 is TGTGCCAGCAGCCAAGGAGCTGGTTCCTACGAGCAGTGCTTC.

The chain carries TRBV11-2 and TRBJ2-5; maybe TRBD2 (7 bases). The tail of the sequence fits TRBJ2-7 better, so the J call may be wrong. The germline CDR1 and CDR2 sequences are SGHAT and FQNNGV. The CDR3 spans 18 residues. The CDR3 here is CASSSLSRLRGAPYEQYF. The CDR3 DNA is TGTGCCAGCAGCTCCCTTAGCCGCCTTCGGGGGGCACCCTACGAGCAGTACTTC.

The chain couples TRBV4-1 to TRBJ2-1; D not certain. The CDR3 spans 12 residues. The germline CDR1 and CDR2 sequences are MGHRA and YSYEKL. V gave up 3 bases and J gave up 8 bases, with 8 bases separating them. The CDR3 DNA reads TGCGCCAGCAGCCACCCTGGGGATGAGCAGTTCTTC. It specifies CASSHPGDEQFF.

A few counts support this clone. The chain recombines TRBV10-2 with TRBJ2-3; 7 bases map to TRBD1. The ends lost 2 bases at V and 3 bases at J; junction bases unmatched: 2. From germline, CDR1 is WSHSY and CDR2 SAAADI. The CDR3 spans 14 residues. CDR3 nucleotide sequence: TGCGCCAGCAGTGAGGGGACAGCAACAGATACGCAGTATTTT. Residues: CASSEGTATDTQYF.

The rearrangement links TRBV11-2 to TRBJ2-5; perhaps TRBD2 as D (5 bases). The CDR3 length is 13 residues. Between the trimmed V and J ends, which lost 1 base and 5 bases, there was a span of 8 bases. Germline V gene lookup returns CDR1 SGHAT and CDR2 FQNNGV. The chain's CDR3 is CASSLGGLETQYF. In DNA, the CDR3 is TGTGCCAGCAGCTTAGGAGGGTTGGAGACCCAGTACTTC.

The chain combines TRBV5-1 with TRBJ2-3; D not resolved. The germline CDR1 and CDR2 sequences are SGHRS and YFSETQ. This CDR3 spans 16 amino acids. V dropped 2 bases and J dropped 0 bases, with 13 bases sitting between them. CDR3 protein: CASSFRRRTSTDTQYF. The CDR3 nucleotides read TGCGCCAGCAGCTTTAGGCGGCGTACTAGCACAGATACGCAGTATTTT.

This clone was observed a few times. The rearrangement uses TRBV4-1 and TRBJ2-3; TRBD2 matches 12 bases. The CDR3 consists of 17 residues. V was pared by 2 bases and J by 7 bases, with 10 bases of the junction left unmatched. The germline V gene encodes CDR1 MGHRA and CDR2 YSYEKL. DNA for the CDR3: TGCGCCAGCAGCCAACCCATTCTAGCGGGGGGGTCAAATACGCAGTATTTT. As protein: CASSQPILAGGSNTQYF.

As DNA, the CDR3 is TGTGCCTGGCGGGAGAACGCATACGAGCAGTACTTC. This encodes CAWRENAYEQYF. The V call is TRBV30, the J call TRBJ2-7; a possible D gene is TRBD2 (6 bases). From germline, CDR1 is GTSNPN and CDR2 SVGIG (reference sequence). The ends were cut back, 5 bases at V and 4 bases at J, with 12 bases in the middle. The CDR3 runs 12 residues.

This chain joins TRBV19 and TRBJ1-5; D is unclear. V lost 4 bases to trimming and J lost 8 bases, with 15 bases between them. The V gene's germline CDR1 is LNHDA and CDR2 SQIVND (reference sequence). The CDR3 covers 14 residues. The CDR3 coding sequence is TGTGCCAGTAGTAAGCGTGGATGGTTCGAGCCCCAGCATTTT. It encodes CASSKRGWFEPQHF. Complete variable domain (other parts from reference TRBV19 and TRBJ1-5): DGGITQSPKYLFRKEGQNVTLSCEQNLNHDAMYWYRQDPGQGLRLIYYSQIVNDFQKGDIAEGYSVSREKKESFPLTVTSAQKNPTAFYLCASSKRGWFEPQHFGDGTRLSIL.

The V gene is TRBV30, the J gene TRBJ2-1; 10 bases align to TRBD1. Germline loops: CDR1 GTSNPN, CDR2 SVGIG (reference sequence). Losses at the gene ends were 3 bases for V and 7 bases for J; bases not matched to a gene: 9. The CDR3 extends over 15 amino acids. The CDR3 DNA sequence: TGTGCCTGGAGCCCTGGGACAGGGGTCAAGAATGAGCAGTTCTTC. Its translation: CAWSPGTGVKNEQFF.

This sequence joins TRBV28 and TRBJ1-5; D gene uncertain. CDR1 and CDR2 (germline): MDHEN, SYDVKM. The CDR3 contains 12 residues. Trimming left V 5 bases short and J 9 bases short, with 11 bases between. Here the CDR3 DNA reads TGTGCCAGCAGTCCCACCACGGCGCCCCAGCATTTT. It specifies CASSPTTAPQHF.

The chain uses TRBV6-6 and TRBJ2-7; 9 nucleotides agree with TRBD1. From germline, CDR1 is MNHNY and CDR2 SVGAGI (reference sequence). The CDR3 is made up of 16 amino acids. The V segment lost 5 bases and the J segment 1 base; nucleotides outside the gene matches: 9. The CDR3 spells CASSPSKGTGSYEQYF. In DNA, the CDR3 is TGTGCCAGCAGTCCCTCAAAGGGGACAGGGTCCTACGAGCAGTACTTC.

A few counts support this clone. V usage is TRBV19 and J usage is TRBJ2-7; D is unclear. The CDR3 length is 12 residues. Germline V lookup: CDR1 LNHDA, CDR2 SQIVND (reference sequence). V was clipped by 10 bases and J by 7 bases, with 17 bases between them. CDR3 sequence (DNA): TGTGCCACCACAGCAAACTATGGGGAGCAGTACTTC. It specifies CATTANYGEQYF.

This clone was seen more than once but under ten times. The V and J genes are TRBV14 and TRBJ2-1; D is unclear. V was cut by 1 base and J by 10 bases, with 8 bases left in between. Per germline, CDR1 SGHDN and CDR2 FVKESK. The CDR3 spans 12 residues. CDR3: CASSQGVREQFF. Here the CDR3 DNA reads TGTGCCAGCAGCCAAGGGGTCCGGGAGCAGTTCTTC.

The chain combines TRBV6-1 with TRBJ2-2; D unclear. The CDR3 totals 15 residues. Germline-derived CDR1 and CDR2 are MNHNS and SASEGT. Trimming took off 8 bases at V and 3 bases at J, with 16 bases between the two ends. The CDR3 region is CASEFSASDTGELFF. DNA of the CDR3: TGTGCCAGCGAGTTTTCGGCGTCGGACACCGGGGAGCTGTTTTTT.

The rearrangement joins TRBV9 to TRBJ2-3, with 7 bases matching TRBD2. This CDR3 contains 16 residues. Trimming took 3 bases from V and 2 from J; bases not matched to a gene: 9. Germline CDR1 reads SGDLS; CDR2 reads YYNGEE. For the CDR3, the DNA is TGTGCCAGCAGCGACCAACCGGGACTACCCACAGATACGCAGTATTTT. Amino acids: CASSDQPGLPTDTQYF.

The V gene is TRBV9, the J gene TRBJ2-1, with 7 bases aligning to TRBD2. V shed 6 bases, J shed 0 bases, and the junction held 6 bases outside the gene matches. CDR1 is SGDLS, CDR2 YYNGEE, per germline. This CDR3 spans 15 amino acids. The CDR3 protein is CASTHIAGSYNEQFF. The CDR3 DNA reads as TGTGCCAGCACCCATATAGCGGGCTCCTACAATGAGCAGTTCTTC.

This chain connects TRBV30 to TRBJ2-4; TRBD1 is a possible D gene (6 bases). Trimming removed 0 bases from V and 6 bases from J, with 9 bases in between. The CDR3 extends over 13 amino acids. Germline-derived CDR1 and CDR2 are GTSNPN and SVGIG (reference sequence). In nucleotides, the CDR3 is TGTGCCTGGAGTGTAGGGGGTCTAAACATTCAGTACTTC. Protein sequence: CAWSVGGLNIQYF. Full variable domain (missing parts from reference TRBV30 and TRBJ2-4): SQTIHQWPATLVQPVGSPLSLECTVEGTSNPNLYWYRQAAGRGLQLLFYSVGIGQISSEVPQNLSASRPQDRQFILSSKKLLLSDSGFYLCAWSVGGLNIQYFGAGTRLSVL.

This chain joins TRBV9 and TRBJ2-1; TRBD2 matches at 13 bases. The CDR3 totals 16 residues. The germline gives CDR1 SGDLS, CDR2 YYNGEE. V shed 1 base, J shed 6 bases, and the junction held 4 bases outside the gene matches. In DNA, the CDR3 is TGTGCCAGCAGCGTAATGACTAGCGGGAGGTCCAATGAGCAGTTCTTC. Its protein product is CASSVMTSGRSNEQFF.

The chain links TRBV5-6 to TRBJ2-2; D call uncertain. The CDR3 consists of 17 residues. The V end was cut by 1 base, the J end by 0 bases, with 13 bases between. CDR1 is SGHDT and CDR2 is YYEEEE in the germline V gene. The CDR3 coding sequence is TGTGCCAGCAGCTTGTGGGGATCTCGGACGAACACCGGGGAGCTGTTTTTT. Its translation: CASSLWGSRTNTGELFF. The entire variable domain, with the rest obtained from reference TRBV5-6 and TRBJ2-2, is as follows: DAGVTQSPTHLIKTRGQQVTLRCSPKSGHDTVSWYQQALGQGPQFIFQYYEEEERQRGNFPDRFSGHQFPNYSSELNVNALLLGDSALYLCASSLWGSRTNTGELFFGEGSRLTVL.

The rearrangement joins TRBV2 to TRBJ1-3; D gene uncertain. The germline V gene has CDR1 SNHLY and CDR2 FYNNEI. Trimming shortened V by 4 bases and J by 4 bases, and 17 bases separated the two germline ends. This CDR3 spans 16 amino acids. Here the CDR3 DNA reads TGTGCCAGCAGTGTTCGGGCACGACGAGAAGGAAACACCATATATTTT. Its translation is CASSVRARREGNTIYF.